This TCR beta chain was recovered during a study of response to subunit inactivated influenza vaccine. Overall study findings and caveats: Authors suggested seasonal influenza vaccinations each recruit few new T cells.

This clonotype was recorded at least ten times. Antigen specificity is unknown. TCRdb used MiXCR to reprocess the RT-PCR reads, holding one entry per CDR3 protein. The sample carries about 540,000 distinct CDR3 sequences, around a quarter recorded once. The same specimen was also included in a second study, on T cells expressing NK-cell markers. From that study: UMI-tagged 5'RACE template switching yielded the TCR beta cDNA. Beta-chain profiling covered CD3+CD56+NKG2C+, CD3+CD56+NKG2C- and CD3+CD56-NKG2C+ sorted subsets. With an anti-gamma-delta TCR antibody, sorting in several experiments was kept to alpha-beta TCR T cells. More than 5 donors showed dominant NKG2C+ clonotypes comprising about 1.0-7.5% of their CD8+ T cells.

The sequence was obtained from a man aged 50 or older who received an inactivated influenza vaccine. The sample was CD4+ T cells sorted from PBMCs, taken approximately 13 days after vaccination.

The CDR3 protein is CSVERQSGIQYF. CDR3 bases: TGCAGCGTGGAACGACAATCGGGGATTCAGTACTTC. J is TRBJ2-4 and V is TRBV29-1; maybe TRBD2 (5 bases). The V gene lost 6 bases and the J gene lost 10 bases, with 16 bases spanning the gap. The germline V gene encodes CDR1 SQVTM and CDR2 ANQGSEA. The CDR3 totals 12 residues.